This T cell receptor beta chain was sequenced for a study of beta chain features in type 1 diabetes. Expressed TCRB transcripts got sequenced, as all isolated RNA was reverse transcribed. Profiled with immunoSEQ multiplex PCR; TCRdb holds only in-frame clones, not every one. Of hundreds of thousands of clones listed, roughly an eighth are singletons. Concerning this clone itself: What it binds is unknown.

Heparinised blood was drawn once per donor, averaging about 116 mL. Trimming took 2 bases from V and 4 from J; bases not matched to a gene: 9. This CDR3 is 17 amino acids long. Germline CDR1 reads SQVTM; CDR2 reads ANQGSEA. Study-wide points: Patients' naive, central memory and Treg TCRB repertoires seemed closer to one another than those of healthy donors. Patients with type 1 diabetes showed fewer VDJ junction insertions and more deletions. Shorter templates may be favored by PCR, equally so in patients and controls. In every one of the four CD4+ subsets, TCRB CDR3s were moderately but significantly shorter in Type 1 diabetes patients.

This clonotype was sampled from a man between 18 and 29 years old with type 1 diabetes. Material: naive CD4+ T cells from blood. The chain uses TRBV29-1 and TRBJ2-2, with 11 positions matching TRBD1. The CDR3 DNA reads TGCAGCGTTGAAACACCTCCGGGACAGGGGGGCACCGGGGAGCTGTTTTTT. Translating gives CSVETPPGQGGTGELFF.